The 7 T cell receptor beta chains in this list originate from one sample, sequenced in a study of T cells after posttransplantation cyclophosphamide. Profiling relied on immunoSEQ multiplex PCR, and the TCRdb table lists in-frame clones only, not all of them. The sample shows some 64,000 clones, over 85% of them seen only once. The sequencing input was PBMCs. Receptor source: a woman aged 25 to 45 in good health and a related stem cell transplant donor.

The chain is built from TRBV11-2 and TRBJ1-2, with 7 bases fitting TRBD1. The V gene's germline CDR1 is SGHAT and CDR2 FQNNGV. V dropped 5 bases and J dropped 3; count of bases not matched to a gene: 9. This CDR3 comprises 15 residues. The chain's CDR3 is CASSPPHGTDYGYTF. The CDR3 DNA reads as TGTGCCAGCAGCCCCCCCCATGGGACAGACTATGGCTACACCTTC.

The genes are TRBV7-3 and TRBJ2-3, with D tentatively TRBD1 (6 bases). The CDR3 runs 17 residues. Germline CDR1 reads SGHTA; CDR2 reads FQGTGA. Trimming left V 2 bases short and J 1 base short, with 16 bases between. As DNA, the CDR3 is TGTGCCAGCAGCTTAGTTGGGACGTGGGGGCGCACAGATACGCAGTATTTT. Translated: CASSLVGTWGRTDTQYF.

The V call is TRBV15, the J call TRBJ1-2; D uncertain. The CDR3 covers 15 residues. V lost 2 bases to trimming and J lost 2 bases, with 12 bases between them. Germline V gene sequence: CDR1 LNHNV, CDR2 YYDKDF (reference sequence). DNA of the CDR3: TGTGCCACCAGCAGATCTACGTCCCACAACTATGGCTACACCTTC. This encodes CATSRSTSHNYGYTF.

J is TRBJ1-1 and V is TRBV27, with D maybe TRBD1 (5 bases). Per germline, CDR1 MNHEY and CDR2 SMNVEV (reference sequence). V lost 2 bases and J 1 base, leaving 8 bases between the germline ends. The CDR3 has 14 amino acids. In DNA, the CDR3 is TGTGCCAGCAGTTTACCAGGGAAGAACACTGAAGCTTTCTTT. It is translated as CASSLPGKNTEAFF.

V and J are TRBV5-1 and TRBJ1-5; TRBD1 might be the D (5 bases). V shed 0 bases and J shed 1 base, with 11 bases lying between them. CDR1 and CDR2 from the germline V gene are SGHRS and YFSETQ. The CDR3 extends over 16 amino acids. The CDR3 spells CASSLGTGGSNQPQHF. The DNA for the CDR3 is TGCGCCAGCAGCTTGGGAACAGGTGGGAGCAATCAGCCCCAGCATTTT.

The chain employs TRBV5-6 and TRBJ1-5; the match to TRBD1 covers 10 bases. The CDR3 totals 15 residues. With V trimmed by 4 bases and J by 3 bases, 4 bases remained unmatched. Germline CDR1 and CDR2: SGHDT and YYEEEE. CDR3 in amino acids: CASSAGQGYNQPQHF. Here the CDR3 DNA reads TGTGCCAGCAGCGCGGGACAGGGGTACAATCAGCCCCAGCATTTT.

V usage is TRBV4-2 and J usage is TRBJ1-2; D is unresolved. Germline-derived CDR1 and CDR2 are LGHNA and YNFKEQ. The CDR3 is 14 amino acids. V lost 0 bases, J lost 0 bases, and 5 bases lay in between. This CDR3 reads CASSQDSSNYGYTF. The CDR3 DNA reads as TGTGCCAGCAGCCAAGATTCATCTAACTATGGCTACACCTTC.